Sequencing of this T cell receptor beta chain was carried out in a study of response to subunit inactivated influenza vaccine. Each CDR3 protein is one row after TCRdb ran MiXCR on the RT-PCR reads. This sample carries about 650,000 distinct CDR3 sequences, approximately 15% of them seen once, and the ten largest clones take around a tenth. Study results and caveats: The authors suggested that few new T cells are recruited per seasonal influenza vaccination.

Remarks on this clonotype: The antigen is unknown.

This sequence originates from a man aged 50-59 years who received an inactivated influenza vaccine. The sample was PBMCs from blood, taken about 13 days after vaccination.

CDR3 DNA: TGTGCCAGCAGCTTAGGCGCAGGGGGCGTCTCTGAAGCTTTCTTT. It is translated as CASSLGAGGVSEAFF. V is TRBV7-9 and J is TRBJ1-1, with TRBD1 identical over 8 bases. Germline V gives CDR1 SEHNR, CDR2 FQNEAQ (reference sequence). With 1 base clipped from V and 6 bases from J, the junction kept 7 bases outside the gene matches. The CDR3 contains 15 residues. Filled out from reference TRBV7-9 and TRBJ1-1, the complete variable domain reads DTGVSQNPRHKITKRGQNVTFRCDPISEHNRLYWYRQTLGQGPEFLTYFQNEAQLEKSRLLSDRFSAERPKGSFSTLEIQRTEQGDSAMYLCASSLGAGGVSEAFFGQGTRLTVV.